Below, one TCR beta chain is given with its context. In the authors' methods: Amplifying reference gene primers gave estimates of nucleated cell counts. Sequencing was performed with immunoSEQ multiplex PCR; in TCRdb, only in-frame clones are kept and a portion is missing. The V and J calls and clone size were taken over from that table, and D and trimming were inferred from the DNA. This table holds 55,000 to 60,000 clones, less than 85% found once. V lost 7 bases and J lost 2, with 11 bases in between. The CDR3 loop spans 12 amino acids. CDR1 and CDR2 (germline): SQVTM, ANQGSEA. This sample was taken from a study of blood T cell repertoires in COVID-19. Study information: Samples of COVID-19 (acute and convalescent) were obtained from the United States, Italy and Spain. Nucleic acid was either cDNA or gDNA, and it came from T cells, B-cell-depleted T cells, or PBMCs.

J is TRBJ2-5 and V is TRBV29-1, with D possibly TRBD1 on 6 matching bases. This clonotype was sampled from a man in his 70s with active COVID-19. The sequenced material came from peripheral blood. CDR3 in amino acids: CSAQQGQETQYF. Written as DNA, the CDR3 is TGCAGCGCCCAACAGGGACAAGAGACCCAGTACTTC. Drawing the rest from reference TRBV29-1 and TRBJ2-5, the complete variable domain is SAVISQKPSRDICQRGTSLTIQCQVDSQVTMMFWYRQQPGQSLTLIATANQGSEATYESGFVIDKFPISRPNLTFSTLTVSNMSPEDSSIYLCSAQQGQETQYFGPGTRLLVL.